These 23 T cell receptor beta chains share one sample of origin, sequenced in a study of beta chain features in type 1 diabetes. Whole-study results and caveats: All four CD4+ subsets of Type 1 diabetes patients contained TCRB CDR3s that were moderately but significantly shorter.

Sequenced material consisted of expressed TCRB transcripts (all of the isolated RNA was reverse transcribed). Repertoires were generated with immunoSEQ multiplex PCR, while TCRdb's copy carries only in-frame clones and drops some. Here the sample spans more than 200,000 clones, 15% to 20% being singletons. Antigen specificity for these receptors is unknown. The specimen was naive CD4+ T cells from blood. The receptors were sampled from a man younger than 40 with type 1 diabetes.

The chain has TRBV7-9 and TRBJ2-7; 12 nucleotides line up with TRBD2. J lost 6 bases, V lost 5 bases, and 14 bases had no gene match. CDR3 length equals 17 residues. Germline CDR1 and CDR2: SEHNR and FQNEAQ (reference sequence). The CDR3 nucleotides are TGTGCCAGCAGCCCACACCGTGGACTAGCGGGACTACTCGAGCAGTACTTC. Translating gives CASSPHRGLAGLLEQYF.

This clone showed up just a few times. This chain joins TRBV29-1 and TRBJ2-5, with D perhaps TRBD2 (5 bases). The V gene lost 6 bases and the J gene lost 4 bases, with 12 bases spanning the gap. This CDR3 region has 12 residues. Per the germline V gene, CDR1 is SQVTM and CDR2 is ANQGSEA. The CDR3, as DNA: TGCAGCGTCCTCAGAGGAGGAGAGACCCAGTACTTC. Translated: CSVLRGGETQYF. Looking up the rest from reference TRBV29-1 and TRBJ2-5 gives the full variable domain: SAVISQKPSRDICQRGTSLTIQCQVDSQVTMMFWYRQQPGQSLTLIATANQGSEATYESGFVIDKFPISRPNLTFSTLTVSNMSPEDSSIYLCSVLRGGETQYFGPGTRLLVL.

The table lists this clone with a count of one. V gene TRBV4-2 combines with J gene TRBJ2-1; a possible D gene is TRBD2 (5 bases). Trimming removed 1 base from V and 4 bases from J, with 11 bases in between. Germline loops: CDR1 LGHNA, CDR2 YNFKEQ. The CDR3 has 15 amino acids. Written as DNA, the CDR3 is TGTGCCAGCAGCCAAGGCGAGGGAGCATACAATGAGCAGTTCTTC. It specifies CASSQGEGAYNEQFF.

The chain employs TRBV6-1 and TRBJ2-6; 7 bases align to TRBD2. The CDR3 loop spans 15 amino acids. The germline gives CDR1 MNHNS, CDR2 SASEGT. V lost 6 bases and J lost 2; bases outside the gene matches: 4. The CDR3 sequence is CASSATSAGANVLTF. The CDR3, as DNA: TGTGCCAGCAGCGCCACTAGCGCTGGGGCCAACGTCCTGACTTTC.

The CDR3: CASSPGGRAWEQYF. The CDR3 DNA is TGTGCCAGCAGTCCCGGGGGGAGGGCCTGGGAGCAGTACTTC. The gene calls are TRBV27 and TRBJ2-7; TRBD2 matches at 7 bases. The germline gives CDR1 MNHEY, CDR2 SMNVEV (reference sequence). Germline trimming cut 5 bases from V and 7 bases from J; bases unmatched to any gene: 11. The CDR3 spans 14 residues.

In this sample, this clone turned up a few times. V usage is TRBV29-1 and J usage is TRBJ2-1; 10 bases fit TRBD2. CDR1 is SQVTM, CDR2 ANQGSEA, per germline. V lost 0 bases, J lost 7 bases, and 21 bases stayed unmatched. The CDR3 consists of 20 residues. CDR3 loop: CSVEELILHPSGSYQNEQFF. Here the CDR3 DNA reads TGCAGCGTTGAAGAATTAATCTTGCATCCTAGCGGGAGCTACCAGAATGAGCAGTTCTTC.

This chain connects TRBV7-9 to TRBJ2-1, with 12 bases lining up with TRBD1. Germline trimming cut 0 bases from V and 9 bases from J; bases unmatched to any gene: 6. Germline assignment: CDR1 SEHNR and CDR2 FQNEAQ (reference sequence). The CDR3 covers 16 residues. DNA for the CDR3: TGTGCCAGCAGCTTAGCAAGGGACAGGGGGCATGGTGAGCAGTTCTTC. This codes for CASSLARDRGHGEQFF.

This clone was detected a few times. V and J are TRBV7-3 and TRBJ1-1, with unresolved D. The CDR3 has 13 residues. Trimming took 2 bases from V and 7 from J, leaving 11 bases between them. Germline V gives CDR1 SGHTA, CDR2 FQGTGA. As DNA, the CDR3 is TGTGCCAGCAGCTTAGGTTGGAACGATGAAGCTTTCTTT. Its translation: CASSLGWNDEAFF.

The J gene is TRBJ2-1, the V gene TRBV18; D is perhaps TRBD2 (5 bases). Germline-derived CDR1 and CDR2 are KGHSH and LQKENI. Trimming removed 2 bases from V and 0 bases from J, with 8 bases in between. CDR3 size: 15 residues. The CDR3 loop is CASSPDAGSYNEQFF. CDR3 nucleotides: TGTGCCAGCTCACCAGACGCGGGCTCCTACAATGAGCAGTTCTTC.

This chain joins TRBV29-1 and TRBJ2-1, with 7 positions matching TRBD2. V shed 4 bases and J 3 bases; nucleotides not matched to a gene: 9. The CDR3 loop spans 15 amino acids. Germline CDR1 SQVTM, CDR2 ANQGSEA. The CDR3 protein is CSVAESGIRYNEQFF. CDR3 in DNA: TGCAGCGTTGCTGAAAGCGGGATTCGCTACAATGAGCAGTTCTTC.

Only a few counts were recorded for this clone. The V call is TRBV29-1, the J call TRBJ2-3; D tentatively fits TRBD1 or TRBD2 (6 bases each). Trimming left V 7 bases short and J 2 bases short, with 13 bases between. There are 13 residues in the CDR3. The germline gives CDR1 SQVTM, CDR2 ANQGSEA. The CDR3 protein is CSAGGRNTDTQYF. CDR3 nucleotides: TGCAGCGCCGGGGGCAGAAACACAGATACGCAGTATTTT.

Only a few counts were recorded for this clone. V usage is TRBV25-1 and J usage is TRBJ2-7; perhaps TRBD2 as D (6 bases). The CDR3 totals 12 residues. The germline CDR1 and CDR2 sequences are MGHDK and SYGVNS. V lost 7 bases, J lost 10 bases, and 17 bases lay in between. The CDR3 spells CASTRSGGRQYF. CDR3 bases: TGTGCCAGCACTCGAAGTGGAGGGAGACAGTACTTC.

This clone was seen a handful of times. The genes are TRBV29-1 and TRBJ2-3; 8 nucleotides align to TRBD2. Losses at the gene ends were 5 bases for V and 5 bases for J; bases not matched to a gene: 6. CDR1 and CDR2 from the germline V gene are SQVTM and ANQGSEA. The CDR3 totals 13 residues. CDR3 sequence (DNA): TGCAGCGTTTCGACGGGAGGGAGAGATACGCAGTATTTT. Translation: CSVSTGGRDTQYF.

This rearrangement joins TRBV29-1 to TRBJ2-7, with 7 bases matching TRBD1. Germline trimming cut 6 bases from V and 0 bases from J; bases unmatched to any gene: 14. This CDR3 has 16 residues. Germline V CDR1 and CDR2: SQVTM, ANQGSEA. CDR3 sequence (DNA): TGCAGCGTAATCGGGACAGCGGACTCCAACTCCTACGAGCAGTACTTC. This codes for CSVIGTADSNSYEQYF.

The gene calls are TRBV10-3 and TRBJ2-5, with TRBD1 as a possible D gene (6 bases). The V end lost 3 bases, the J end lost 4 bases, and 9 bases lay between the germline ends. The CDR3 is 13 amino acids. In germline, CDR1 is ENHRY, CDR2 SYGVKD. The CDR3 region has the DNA TGTGCCATCAGTGAACAGGGCTTAGAGACCCAGTACTTC. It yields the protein CAISEQGLETQYF.

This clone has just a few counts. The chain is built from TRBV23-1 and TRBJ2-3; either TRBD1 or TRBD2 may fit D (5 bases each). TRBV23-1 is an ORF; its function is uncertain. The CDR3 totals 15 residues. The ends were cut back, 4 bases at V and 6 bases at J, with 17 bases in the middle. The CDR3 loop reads CASSPLGTGIDTQYF. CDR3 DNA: TGCGCCAGCAGTCCACTCGGGACGGGCATTGATACGCAGTATTTT.

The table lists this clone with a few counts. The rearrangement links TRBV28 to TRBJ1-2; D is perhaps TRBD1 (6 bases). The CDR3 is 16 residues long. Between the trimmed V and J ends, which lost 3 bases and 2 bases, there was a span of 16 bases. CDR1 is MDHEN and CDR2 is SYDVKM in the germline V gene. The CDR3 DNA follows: TGTGCCAGCAGTTTGGTTGGGACGCAGGGGAACTATGGCTACACCTTC. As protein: CASSLVGTQGNYGYTF.

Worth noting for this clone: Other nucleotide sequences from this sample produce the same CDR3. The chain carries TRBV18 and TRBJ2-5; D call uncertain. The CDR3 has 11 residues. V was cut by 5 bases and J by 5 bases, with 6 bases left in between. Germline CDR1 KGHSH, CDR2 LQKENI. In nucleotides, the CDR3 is TGTGCCAGCTCATCCCGGGAGACCCAGTACTTC. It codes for CASSSRETQYF.

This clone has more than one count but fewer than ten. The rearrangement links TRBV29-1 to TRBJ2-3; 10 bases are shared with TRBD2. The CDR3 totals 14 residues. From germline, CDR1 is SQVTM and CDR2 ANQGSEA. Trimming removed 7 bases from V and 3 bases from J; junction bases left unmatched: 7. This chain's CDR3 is CSERAGGGTDTQYF. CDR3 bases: TGCAGCGAGCGAGCGGGAGGGGGGACAGATACGCAGTATTTT.

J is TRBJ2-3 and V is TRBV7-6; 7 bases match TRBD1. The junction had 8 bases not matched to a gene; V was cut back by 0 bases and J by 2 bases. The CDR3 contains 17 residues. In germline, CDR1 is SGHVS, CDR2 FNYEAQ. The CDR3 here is CASSLATGSSHTDTQYF. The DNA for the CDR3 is TGTGCCAGCAGCTTAGCGACAGGGTCCTCTCACACAGATACGCAGTATTTT.

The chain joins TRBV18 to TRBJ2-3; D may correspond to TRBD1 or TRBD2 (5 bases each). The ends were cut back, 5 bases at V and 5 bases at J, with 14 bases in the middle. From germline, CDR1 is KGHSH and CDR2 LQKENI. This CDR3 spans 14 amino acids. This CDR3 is CASSSGTLGDTQYF. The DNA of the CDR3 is TGTGCCAGCTCATCCGGGACCCTTGGAGATACGCAGTATTTT.

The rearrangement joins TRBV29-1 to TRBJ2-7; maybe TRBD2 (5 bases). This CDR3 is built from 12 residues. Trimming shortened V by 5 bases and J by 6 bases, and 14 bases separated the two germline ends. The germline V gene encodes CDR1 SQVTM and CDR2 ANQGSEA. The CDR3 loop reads CSVRLTRGEQYF. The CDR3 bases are TGCAGCGTTCGCCTAACCCGGGGCGAGCAGTACTTC.

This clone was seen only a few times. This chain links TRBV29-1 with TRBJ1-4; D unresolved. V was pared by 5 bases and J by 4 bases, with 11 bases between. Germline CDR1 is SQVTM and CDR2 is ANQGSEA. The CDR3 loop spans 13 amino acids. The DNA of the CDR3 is TGCAGCGTTCAGGCGGGCGATAATGAAAAACTGTTTTTT. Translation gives CSVQAGDNEKLFF.